This TCR beta chain was captured in a study of blood T cell repertoires in COVID-19. On the study more broadly: The origin of the acute and convalescent COVID-19 samples was the United States, Italy and Spain. From T cells, B-cell-depleted T cells, or PBMCs came the material, which was cDNA or gDNA.

In the authors' methods: Estimates of nucleated cell counts were drawn from the amplification of reference gene primers. TCRdb keeps only in-frame clones here, not all; method: immunoSEQ multiplex PCR. V, J and clone size are taken as reported in that table, and D and trimming were inferred from the DNA itself. The data show fewer than 300,000 clones, about four fifths seen once. V was clipped by 1 base and J by 4 bases; unmatched bases: 7. The CDR3 totals 17 residues. In germline, CDR1 is SGHNT, CDR2 YENEEA. Sequenced material: peripheral blood. The rearrangement links TRBV11-3 to TRBJ2-3; 11 nucleotides align to TRBD2. The clonotype comes from a woman aged 18 to 35 with acute or convalescent COVID-19. CDR3 DNA: TGTGCCAGCAGCTTAGGAGCCGGGACTAGCGGCGCAGATACGCAGTATTTT. Encoded protein: CASSLGAGTSGADTQYF.